This passage covers 30 T cell receptor beta chains from one sample sequenced in a study of OX40 agonist ivuxolimab in advanced cancers. Some clones are missing from TCRdb's copy, which holds only in-frame ones; the method was immunoSEQ multiplex PCR. Of about 100,000 clones in the sample, 90% are singletons; the top ten hold just over 0.15%. The material was CD4+ or CD8+ T cells sorted from blood, obtained in a trial of the OX40 agonist ivuxolimab. The receptors originated from an adult with an advanced solid tumor such as melanoma, head and neck, liver or kidney cancer.

The V and J genes are TRBV30 and TRBJ1-6; no reliable D call. Trimming removed 3 bases at V and 7 bases at J, with 10 bases between. The germline gives CDR1 GTSNPN, CDR2 SVGIG (reference sequence). The CDR3 loop spans 13 amino acids. The CDR3 coding sequence is TGTGCCTGGAGGCATGACGGCAATTCACCCCTCCACTTT. Its protein product is CAWRHDGNSPLHF.

The chain joins TRBV28 to TRBJ1-5, with D maybe TRBD1 (6 bases). Trimming left V 5 bases short and J 7 bases short, with 12 bases between. The CDR3 sequence is 13 residues long. The germline gives CDR1 MDHEN, CDR2 SYDVKM. In DNA, the CDR3 is TGTGCCAGCAGTGGAGGGGGTTGGCAGCCCCAGCATTTT. As protein: CASSGGGWQPQHF.

This clone was picked up a small number of times. J is TRBJ1-6 and V is TRBV6-1; weak D call: TRBD1 (5 bases). Trimming stripped 4 bases from V and 10 bases from J, with 8 bases between. Germline V gene data show CDR1 as MNHNS and CDR2 as SASEGT. This CDR3 has 12 residues. Written as DNA, the CDR3 is TGTGCCAGCAGTGCACGGGGGTCACCCCTCCACTTT. This encodes CASSARGSPLHF.

The CDR3 DNA sequence: TGTGCCAGCAGCTTTTCACCCAGGGATACGCAGTATTTT. It is translated as CASSFSPRDTQYF. V usage is TRBV7-3 and J usage is TRBJ2-3, with D uncertain. This CDR3 has 13 amino acids. Germline V gene lookup returns CDR1 SGHTA and CDR2 FQGTGA. V lost 3 bases to trimming and J lost 6 bases, with 10 bases between them.

The chain couples TRBV19 to TRBJ2-2, with D tentatively TRBD2 (6 bases). CDR3 length: 16 residues. V was pared by 3 bases and J by 6 bases, with 17 bases between. Germline assignment: CDR1 LNHDA and CDR2 SQIVND (reference sequence). Here the CDR3 reads CASSIGFSGAAGELFF. The CDR3 DNA is TGTGCCAGTAGTATTGGTTTTAGCGGAGCGGCCGGGGAGCTGTTTTTT.

The V gene is TRBV9, the J gene TRBJ1-2; 7 bases are shared with TRBD1. In germline, CDR1 is SGDLS, CDR2 YYNGEE. Unmatched junction bases numbered 10, after V lost 5 bases and J lost 6 bases. The CDR3 has 14 residues. The CDR3: CASRGGRDSHGYTF. The CDR3 DNA reads TGTGCCAGCAGGGGAGGCCGGGACAGCCATGGCTACACCTTC.

The V and J genes are TRBV28 and TRBJ1-1, with TRBD1 matching 10 bases. CDR3 length: 16 amino acids. V gave up 6 bases and J gave up 6 bases; unmatched junction bases: 13. Germline CDR1 MDHEN, CDR2 SYDVKM. CDR3 DNA: TGTGCCAGCAGGCGTCGACAGGGGGCGATTGGCGCTGAAGCTTTCTTT. This translates into CASRRRQGAIGAEAFF.

The chain combines TRBV5-1 with TRBJ2-1; no clear D gene. V lost 0 bases to trimming and J lost 5 bases, with 6 bases between them. CDR1 and CDR2 from the germline V gene are SGHRS and YFSETQ. This CDR3 is built from 13 residues. The CDR3 sequence: CASSLAENNEQFF. The CDR3 DNA sequence: TGCGCCAGCAGCTTGGCCGAAAACAATGAGCAGTTCTTC.

The chain links TRBV14 to TRBJ2-2; D remains unclear. CDR3 length equals 14 residues. Trimming stripped 1 base from V and 4 bases from J, with 7 bases between. Germline CDR1 reads SGHDN; CDR2 reads FVKESK. The CDR3 sequence is CASSQVPVTGELFF. The CDR3, as DNA: TGTGCCAGCAGCCAAGTTCCTGTCACCGGGGAGCTGTTTTTT.

This chain connects TRBV9 to TRBJ1-1; D uncertain. Trimming removed 0 bases from V and 4 bases from J, with 7 bases in between. The CDR3 extends over 13 amino acids. The V gene's germline CDR1 is SGDLS and CDR2 YYNGEE. This CDR3 is CASSVVTSTEAFF. The DNA for the CDR3 is TGTGCCAGCAGCGTAGTTACGAGCACTGAAGCTTTCTTT.

The chain is built from TRBV10-1 and TRBJ1-4; possible D gene TRBD1, 6 bases. The V gene lost 3 bases and the J gene lost 8 bases, with 10 bases spanning the gap. Germline-derived CDR1 and CDR2 are WNHNN and SYGVQD (reference sequence). This CDR3 spans 13 amino acids. CDR3 nucleotide sequence: TGCGCCAGCAGTGAAGGGGGACGGGAAAAACTGTTTTTT. Protein product: CASSEGGREKLFF.

The CDR3 DNA is TGTGCCAGCTCACCACAAGATGACTATGGCTACACCTTC. Translation: CASSPQDDYGYTF. The rearrangement uses TRBV18 and TRBJ1-2; no definite D call. Trimming took 1 base from V and 3 from J, leaving 6 bases between them. The germline V gene encodes CDR1 KGHSH and CDR2 LQKENI. This CDR3 contains 13 residues.

The J gene is TRBJ1-5, the V gene TRBV6-1; D unresolved. CDR3 length equals 12 residues. V dropped 4 bases and J dropped 11 bases, with 12 bases sitting between them. CDR1 is MNHNS and CDR2 is SASEGT in the germline V gene. DNA for the CDR3: TGTGCCAGCAGTGTAGGATTTCTGTCCCAGCATTTT. Amino acid sequence: CASSVGFLSQHF.

The rearrangement uses TRBV6-1 and TRBJ1-2; 7 positions agree with TRBD1. CDR1 MNHNS and CDR2 SASEGT come from the germline V gene. The CDR3 has 12 amino acids. J gave up 4 bases and V 4 bases, and 0 bases lay outside the gene matches. As DNA, the CDR3 is TGTGCCAGCAGTGGACAGGGCTATGGCTACACCTTC. Amino acid sequence: CASSGQGYGYTF.

The V and J genes are TRBV5-1 and TRBJ1-3; no reliable D call. Germline CDR1 is SGHRS and CDR2 is YFSETQ. The CDR3 spans 18 residues. V was trimmed by 1 base and J by 0 bases, leaving 17 bases between them. In DNA form, the CDR3 reads TGCGCCAGCAGCTTGTCGGCCAGAAATCCCGACTCTGGAAACACCATATATTTT. Its protein is CASSLSARNPDSGNTIYF.

The chain has TRBV6-1 and TRBJ1-6; D is perhaps TRBD1 (5 bases). V was shortened by 0 bases and J by 10 bases, with 16 bases between the two germline ends. CDR3 length: 16 amino acids. Germline CDR1 is MNHNS and CDR2 is SASEGT. The CDR3 spells CASSEAWGSGRSPLHF. DNA of the CDR3: TGTGCCAGCAGTGAAGCGTGGGGCTCGGGGCGCTCACCCCTCCACTTT.

This clone was counted between two and nine times. The rearrangement uses TRBV6-1 and TRBJ1-5; the D is unclear. V lost 6 bases, J lost 3 bases, and 15 bases lay in between. The germline V gene encodes CDR1 MNHNS and CDR2 SASEGT. The CDR3 is 15 residues long. The DNA of the CDR3 is TGTGCCAGCAGCACCCAATCGACACTCAATCAGCCCCAGCATTTT. As protein: CASSTQSTLNQPQHF.

This rearrangement joins TRBV19 to TRBJ2-7, with 12 bases aligning to TRBD2. The CDR3 covers 17 residues. Germline CDR1 and CDR2: LNHDA and SQIVND (reference sequence). The J segment lost 2 bases and the V segment lost 7 bases, leaving 12 bases of the junction unmatched. CDR3 bases: TGTGCCAGTATGAAGACTAGCGGGGGACGATCCACCTACGAGCAGTACTTC. It encodes CASMKTSGGRSTYEQYF.

The chain has TRBV10-3 and TRBJ2-7; D uncertain. The length of the CDR3 is 12 residues. Trimming took off 2 bases at V and 3 bases at J, with 5 bases between the two ends. CDR1 is ENHRY, CDR2 SYGVKD, per germline. The CDR3, as DNA: TGTGCCATCAGTGAGGACAACTACGAGCAGTACTTC. Encoded protein: CAISEDNYEQYF.

This clone appeared once. The chain couples TRBV5-1 to TRBJ2-7, with D tentatively TRBD1 or TRBD2 (7 bases each). CDR1 and CDR2 from the germline V gene are SGHRS and YFSETQ. V was clipped by 0 bases and J by 5 bases, with 12 bases between them. This CDR3 comprises 14 residues. The CDR3, as DNA: TGCGCCAGCAGCTTGGTCAGGGGGGGAAACGAGCAGTACTTC. It specifies CASSLVRGGNEQYF. The variable domain in full, with the rest retrieved from reference TRBV5-1 and TRBJ2-7, is KAGVTQTPRYLIKTRGQQVTLSCSPISGHRSVSWYQQTPGQGLQFLFEYFSETQRNKGNFPGRFSGRQFSNSRSEMNVSTLELGDSALYLCASSLVRGGNEQYFGPGTRLTVT.

The chain links TRBV7-2 to TRBJ2-1, with 9 bases aligning to TRBD2. The germline V gene has CDR1 SGHTA and CDR2 FQGNSA. V lost 0 bases and J lost 6; bases outside the gene matches: 6. The CDR3 extends over 16 amino acids. The CDR3 is CASSLASSGSSNEQFF. CDR3 in DNA: TGTGCCAGCAGCTTAGCTAGTAGCGGGAGTTCCAATGAGCAGTTCTTC.

The chain carries TRBV10-3 and TRBJ2-5; 7 bases fit TRBD1. Germline-derived CDR1 and CDR2 are ENHRY and SYGVKD. J gave up 2 bases and V 4 bases, and 7 bases lay outside the gene matches. The CDR3 has 15 amino acids. CDR3 loop: CAISALRDSQETQYF. CDR3 nucleotide sequence: TGTGCCATCAGTGCACTCCGGGACAGTCAAGAGACCCAGTACTTC.

Only one count was recorded for this clone. The gene calls are TRBV19 and TRBJ2-3; perhaps TRBD1 as D (6 bases). The V gene lost 5 bases and the J gene lost 3 bases, with 15 bases spanning the gap. Germline CDR1 is LNHDA and CDR2 is SQIVND (reference sequence). This CDR3 is 15 amino acids long. In DNA form, the CDR3 reads TGTGCCAGTAGTCCATGGACAAGGGGGACAGATACGCAGTATTTT. This translates into CASSPWTRGTDTQYF.

V usage is TRBV4-1 and J usage is TRBJ2-2; 10 bases agree with TRBD1. Germline V lookup: CDR1 MGHRA, CDR2 YSYEKL. The CDR3 extends over 16 amino acids. With V trimmed by 3 bases and J by 7 bases, 8 bases remained unmatched. The CDR3 nucleotides read TGCGCCAGCAGCCAGCGCGACAGGGGGCGTGTCGGGGAGCTGTTTTTT. Protein product: CASSQRDRGRVGELFF.

The chain links TRBV7-8 to TRBJ2-7; 9 bases match TRBD2. V gave up 2 bases and J gave up 4 bases; unmatched junction bases: 9. Germline lookup yields CDR1 SGHVS and CDR2 FQNEAQ. The CDR3 length is 16 residues. DNA for the CDR3: TGTGCCAGCAGCTTAAAAAGCGGGAGGAGTGCGTACGAGCAGTACTTC. It specifies CASSLKSGRSAYEQYF.

The chain joins TRBV11-2 to TRBJ1-1; no reliable D call. Trimming took off 1 base at V and 1 base at J, with 16 bases between the two ends. Germline V CDR1 and CDR2: SGHAT, FQNNGV. This CDR3 contains 17 residues. Here the CDR3 reads CASSLGRGEVRNTEAFF. For the CDR3, the DNA is TGTGCCAGCAGCTTAGGGCGCGGGGAAGTTAGGAACACTGAAGCTTTCTTT.

The V call is TRBV4-1, the J call TRBJ1-1; tentatively, D is TRBD1 (5 bases). Germline V CDR1 and CDR2: MGHRA, YSYEKL. The CDR3 totals 15 residues. Trimming removed 4 bases at V and 0 bases at J, with 12 bases between. The CDR3 DNA sequence: TGCGCCAGCAGCCTCAAACAGGATTTGAACACTGAAGCTTTCTTT. Translated, it gives CASSLKQDLNTEAFF.

V is TRBV5-1 and J is TRBJ2-3; 10 bases align to TRBD2. The CDR3 has 15 amino acids. Germline trimming cut 2 bases from V and 4 bases from J; bases unmatched to any gene: 4. CDR1 and CDR2 (germline): SGHRS, YFSETQ. CDR3 residues: CASSLAGGVPDTQYF. The CDR3 region has the DNA TGCGCCAGCAGCTTAGCGGGAGGGGTCCCAGATACGCAGTATTTT.

DNA of the CDR3: TGTGCCTGGAGTACCAGGGGTAATCAGCCCCAGCATTTT. It is translated as CAWSTRGNQPQHF. V and J are TRBV30 and TRBJ1-5; the D gene is possibly TRBD1 (6 bases). Germline loops: CDR1 GTSNPN, CDR2 SVGIG (reference sequence). CDR3 size: 13 residues. Trimming stripped 2 bases from V and 4 bases from J, with 9 bases between.

This clone was counted between two and nine times. This chain connects TRBV5-1 to TRBJ2-7; D is possibly TRBD1 or TRBD2 (6 bases each). The CDR3 extends over 15 amino acids. V shed 0 bases and J shed 7 bases, with 17 bases lying between them. Germline V lookup: CDR1 SGHRS, CDR2 YFSETQ. CDR3 in amino acids: CASSLAGTREREQYF. For the CDR3, the DNA is TGCGCCAGCAGCTTGGCCGGGACACGGGAGAGAGAGCAGTACTTC.